Listed below are T cell receptor beta chains from one sample, sequenced in a study of blood T cell repertoires in COVID-19. Libraries were prepared by immunoSEQ multiplex PCR; TCRdb keeps only in-frame clonotypes and omits some of them. The sample shows about 180,000 clones, 70% to 90% of them seen only once. Input material: peripheral blood. The receptors originated from a person aged 65 to 85 with COVID-19, enrolled during active disease. CDR3s include the opening cysteine and the closing phenylalanine or tryptophan. A D gene is named only where the DNA matches it firmly. A clone size is listed for some rows: how often the clone was seen (once, few, many), or a class if it is expanded.

TRBJ1-2,few,TRBV28,TRBD1,CASRRDRNVYGYTF,TGTGCCAGCAGACGGGACAGGAACGTCTATGGCTACACCTTC
TRBJ2-7,.,TRBV2,TRBD1,CASKEGTGTWGEQYF,TGTGCCAGCAAGGAAGGGACAGGGACATGGGGCGAGCAGTACTTC
TRBJ2-3,.,TRBV7-3,TRBD2,CASSLGLVTDTQYF,TGTGCCAGCAGCCTTGGACTAGTTACAGATACGCAGTATTTT
TRBJ2-1,few,TRBV2,.,CASAGSRKYNEQFF,TGTGCCAGCGCGGGCAGCCGTAAGTACAATGAGCAGTTCTTC
TRBJ1-1,.,TRBV7-2,.,CASSLNPGTEAFF,TGTGCCAGCAGCTTAAATCCGGGAACTGAAGCTTTCTTT
TRBJ2-7,.,TRBV7-2,TRBD2,CASSVDSGSSYEQYF,TGTGCCAGCAGCGTAGATAGCGGGAGCTCCTACGAGCAGTACTTC
TRBJ2-5,.,TRBV24-1,.,CATSDSLQETQYF,TGTGCCACCAGTGATTCCTTACAAGAGACCCAGTACTTC
TRBJ2-1,.,TRBV11-2,TRBD1,CASSSADRVNEQFF,TGTGCCAGCAGCTCCGCCGACAGGGTCAATGAGCAGTTCTTC
TRBJ1-4,.,TRBV28,TRBD1,CASSSPGTGLKKLFF,TGTGCCAGCAGTTCCCCCGGGACAGGGCTAAAAAAACTGTTTTTT
TRBJ2-1,.,TRBV4-3,TRBD2,CASSQGPSGAYNEQFF,TGCGCCAGCAGCCAAGGTCCTAGCGGGGCTTACAATGAGCAGTTCTTC
TRBJ2-1,.,TRBV14,TRBD1,CASSQGQGSYNEQFF,TGTGCCAGCAGCCAAGGACAGGGGTCCTACAATGAGCAGTTCTTC
TRBJ1-5,.,TRBV7-2,.,CASSLVVDQPQHF,TGTGCCAGCAGCTTAGTTGTAGATCAGCCCCAGCATTTT
TRBJ2-5,.,TRBV7-9,.,CASSPYRYQETQYF,TGTGCCAGCAGCCCCTACAGGTACCAAGAGACCCAGTACTTC
TRBJ2-2,.,TRBV6-5,.,CASSSRVHGELFF,TGTGCCAGCAGTTCCAGGGTCCACGGGGAGCTGTTTTTT
TRBJ1-1,few,TRBV10-3,TRBD1,CAISGQGDPEAFF,TGTGCCATCAGTGGACAGGGGGATCCTGAAGCTTTCTTT
TRBJ2-1,.,TRBV27,TRBD2,CASSNGRAHNEQFF,TGTGCCAGCAGTAACGGGAGGGCACACAATGAGCAGTTCTTC
TRBJ2-2,.,TRBV12-5,.,CASTTGSGSGELFF,TGTGCTAGTACGACAGGTTCTGGCTCCGGGGAGCTGTTTTTT
TRBJ2-7,once,TRBV18,TRBD1,CASSPTGTAREQYF,TGTGCCAGCTCACCGACCGGGACAGCTCGCGAGCAGTACTTC
TRBJ2-7,.,TRBV9,.,CASSVGSQNYEQYF,TGTGCCAGCAGCGTAGGGTCACAAAACTACGAGCAGTACTTC
TRBJ1-6,.,TRBV6-2/TRBV6-3,TRBD1,CASSSGQGNSPLHF,TGTGCCAGCAGTTCCGGACAGGGTAATTCACCCCTCCACTTT
TRBJ2-7,.,TRBV7-2,.,CASSLPGLPLDEQYF,TGTGCCAGCAGCTTACCGGGACTCCCCTTGGACGAGCAGTACTTC
TRBJ2-6,.,TRBV4-3,TRBD2,CASSQERRETGANVLTF,TGCGCCAGCAGCCAAGAACGGCGGGAGACAGGGGCCAACGTCCTGACTTTC
TRBJ2-3,once,TRBV5-4,TRBD1,CASSPDRVTDTQYF,TGTGCCAGCAGTCCGGACAGGGTCACAGATACGCAGTATTTT
TRBJ2-3,.,TRBV5-1,TRBD2,CASSLSTSGRKSDTQYF,TGCGCCAGCAGCTTGAGTACTAGCGGGAGGAAGTCAGATACGCAGTATTTT
TRBJ2-1,once,TRBV29-1,.,CSVDQAGQGNEQFF,TGCAGCGTTGACCAAGCGGGGCAGGGGAATGAGCAGTTCTTC
TRBJ2-3,.,TRBV7-8,TRBD2,CASSLMTSDADTQYF,TGTGCCAGCAGCTTAATGACTAGCGACGCAGATACGCAGTATTTT
TRBJ1-1,.,TRBV2,.,CASRAGRGKNTEAFF,TGTGCCAGCAGAGCGGGCCGGGGAAAGAACACTGAAGCTTTCTTT
TRBJ2-5,.,TRBV6-6,.,CASRAGNQETQYF,TGTGCCAGCAGGGCCGGGAACCAAGAGACCCAGTACTTC
TRBJ1-5,few,TRBV6-5,TRBD1,CASSLDRGDHQPQHF,TGTGCCAGCAGTCTGGACAGGGGTGACCATCAGCCCCAGCATTTT
TRBJ1-6,.,TRBV7-2,.,CASSLFESNSPLHF,TGTGCCAGCAGCTTATTCGAGAGTAATTCACCCCTCCACTTT
TRBJ1-4,once,TRBV6-5,TRBD1,CASRPGQGIEKLFF,TGTGCCAGCAGGCCGGGACAGGGGATTGAAAAACTGTTTTTT
TRBJ2-7,.,TRBV7-9,.,CASSLVGGRGGRSGEQYF,TGTGCCAGCAGCTTAGTGGGCGGGAGAGGGGGTAGAAGTGGCGAGCAGTACTTC
TRBJ2-1,many,TRBV28,TRBD2,CASSLLAGGYNEQFF,TGTGCCAGCAGCCTACTAGCGGGGGGATACAATGAGCAGTTCTTC
TRBJ1-1,.,TRBV5-6,.,CASSRLIRQRGTEAFF,TGTGCCAGCAGCCGACTTATTAGACAGCGGGGCACTGAAGCTTTCTTT
TRBJ1-6,.,TRBV27,.,CASSLWAGVVNSPLHF,TGTGCCAGCAGTTTATGGGCGGGGGTCGTCAATTCACCCCTCCACTTT
TRBJ2-3,.,TRBV11-1,.,CASAPGDLTQYF,TGTGCCAGCGCCCCCGGGGACTTGACGCAGTATTTT
TRBJ1-4,medium-sized,TRBV28,TRBD1,CASSSGTAPNEKLFF,TGTGCCAGCAGTTCAGGGACAGCACCTAATGAAAAACTGTTTTTT
TRBJ2-1,once,TRBV11-3,.,CASSSTATYNEQFF,TGTGCCAGCAGCTCGACAGCGACTTACAATGAGCAGTTCTTC
TRBJ2-7,.,TRBV9,.,CASSPKVVGVGSGEQYF,TGTGCCAGCAGCCCAAAAGTAGTCGGGGTGGGATCGGGTGAGCAGTACTTC
TRBJ2-1,.,TRBV9,TRBD2,CASSVGLAGQRSYNEQFF,TGTGCCAGCAGCGTTGGACTAGCGGGACAACGTTCCTACAATGAGCAGTTCTTC
TRBJ2-2,.,TRBV7-2,TRBD2,CASSSSHRLAGAGELFF,TGTGCCAGCAGCTCCTCCCACAGACTAGCGGGGGCCGGGGAGCTGTTTTTT
TRBJ1-2,.,TRBV10-1,.,CASSGVGGAGGYTF,TGCGCCAGCAGTGGGGTAGGAGGGGCTGGGGGCTACACCTTC
TRBJ1-2,.,TRBV14,.,CASSQALRGRYGYTF,TGTGCCAGCAGCCAAGCCCTTCGGGGGAGGTATGGCTACACCTTC
TRBJ2-3,.,TRBV24-1,TRBD1,CATSDPNSGGADTQYF,TGTGCCACCAGTGATCCTAACTCAGGGGGCGCAGATACGCAGTATTTT
TRBJ1-4,.,TRBV4-3,.,CASSRRTYQNEKLFF,TGCGCCAGCAGCCGTCGGACATACCAAAATGAAAAACTGTTTTTT
TRBJ2-1,.,TRBV29-1,TRBD2,CSVGRAGVGPYNEQFF,TGCAGCGTTGGCAGGGCGGGAGTGGGACCCTACAATGAGCAGTTCTTC
TRBJ2-3,.,TRBV6-5,.,CASSSTGYTQYF,TGTGCCAGCAGTTCGACAGGCTATACGCAGTATTTT
TRBJ2-5,few,TRBV3-1/TRBV3-2,TRBD1,CASSRDRGFGETQYF,TGTGCCAGCAGCCGAGACAGGGGGTTTGGAGAGACCCAGTACTTC
TRBJ2-5,.,TRBV24-1,TRBD2,CATSETGTSEETQYF,TGTGCCACCAGTGAAACAGGGACTAGCGAAGAGACCCAGTACTTC